Listed below are T cell receptor beta chains from one sample, sequenced in a study of regulatory T cells in long-lasting Graves disease. TCRdb ran MiXCR on the multiplex PCR reads and lists one entry per CDR3 protein. The table has roughly 400,000 distinct CDR3 sequences, around 21% seen once. The specimen was peripheral blood mononuclear cells (PBMCs), collected when the disease was refractory, from a patient treated with antithyroid drugs. These receptors were obtained from a female donor with Graves disease. The CDR3 runs from the conserved cysteine through the conserved F or W. D genes are given only for firm matches. Rows give clone size only sometimes, using once, few, many, or a class for an expanded clone.

CDR3 length,V gene,D gene,J gene,clone size,CDR3 protein,CDR3 DNA
15,TRBV20-1,-,TRBJ1-6,-,CSAEQDGSYNSPLHF,TGCAGTGCCGAACAGGATGGCTCCTATAATTCACCCCTCCACTTT
15,TRBV7-8,-,TRBJ1-5,once,CASSVTGWVNQPQHF,TGTGCCAGCAGCGTTACAGGGTGGGTAAATCAGCCCCAGCATTTT
15,TRBV29-1,TRBD2,TRBJ2-1,few,CSVYLAGVSYNEQFF,TGCAGCGTTTACCTAGCGGGTGTCTCCTACAATGAGCAGTTCTTC
17,TRBV9,TRBD1,TRBJ2-6,-,CASSFRDSVSGANVLTF,TGTGCCAGCAGCTTCCGGGACAGCGTCTCTGGGGCCAACGTCCTGACTTTC
15,TRBV7-2,-,TRBJ1-4,-,CASSLQGGQREKPFF,TGTGCCAGCAGCCTACAGGGCGGACAGAGAGAAAAACCGTTTTTT
14,TRBV7-9,TRBD2,TRBJ2-7,many,CASSTSGRGYEQYF,TGTGCCAGCAGCACTAGCGGGAGAGGATACGAGCAGTACTTC
14,TRBV7-9,-,TRBJ1-1,-,CASSYREIGTEAFF,TGTGCCAGCAGCTACAGGGAAATTGGCACTGAAGCTTTCTTT
14,TRBV12-3/TRBV12-4,TRBD1,TRBJ1-1,many,CASSLFGRGTEAFF,TGTGCCAGCAGTTTATTTGGCAGGGGGACTGAAGCTTTCTTT
12,TRBV7-2,-,TRBJ2-5,many,CASSPNRETQYF,TGTGCCAGCAGCCCCAATCGTGAGACCCAGTACTTC
14,TRBV5-1,-,TRBJ2-7,-,CASRTDYSTYEQYF,TGCGCCAGCAGGACGGACTACTCAACCTACGAGCAGTACTTC
16,TRBV20-1,TRBD2,TRBJ2-5,many,CSARTSGRGYQETQYF,TGCAGTGCTAGGACTAGCGGGAGGGGGTACCAAGAGACCCAGTACTTC
13,TRBV10-2,-,TRBJ1-5,many,CASSAQSGQPQHF,TGCGCCAGCAGTGCCCAAAGCGGGCAGCCCCAGCATTTT
10,TRBV29-1,-,TRBJ2-7,many,CSVGDSEQYF,TGCAGCGTTGGAGATAGCGAGCAGTACTTC
13,TRBV28,-,TRBJ2-1,few,CASSRRAHNEQFF,TGTGCCAGCAGCCGGAGGGCTCACAATGAGCAGTTCTTC
13,TRBV2,TRBD1,TRBJ1-1,-,CASSEGTGREAFF,TGTGCCAGCAGCGAGGGGACAGGTCGGGAAGCTTTCTTT
14,TRBV3-1,-,TRBJ2-7,-,CASSQGVTAYEQYF,TGTGCCAGCAGCCAAGGAGTTACGGCCTACGAGCAGTACTTC
15,TRBV9,TRBD1,TRBJ2-5,many,CASGTTGYGGETQYF,TGTGCCAGCGGGACGACAGGGTACGGCGGAGAGACCCAGTACTTC
13,TRBV2,-,TRBJ2-2,many,CASRDRSAGELFF,TGTGCCAGCAGAGACAGATCGGCCGGGGAGCTGTTTTTT
15,TRBV7-2,TRBD2,TRBJ2-2,many,CASSLGLAVTGELFF,TGTGCCAGCAGCCTGGGACTAGCGGTCACCGGGGAGCTGTTTTTT
15,TRBV12-3/TRBV12-4,-,TRBJ1-4,many,CASTLARGTNEKLFF,TGTGCCAGCACCTTGGCCCGGGGCACTAATGAAAAACTGTTTTTT
16,TRBV6-2/TRBV6-3,-,TRBJ1-1,many,CASSKHRVIMNTEAFF,TGTGCCAGCAGTAAACACAGGGTAATCATGAACACTGAAGCTTTCTTT
12,TRBV6-1,-,TRBJ2-7,many,CASVEDFYEQYF,TGTGCCAGCGTTGAGGATTTCTACGAGCAGTACTTC
12,TRBV20-1,-,TRBJ1-1,many,CSAPRTGFEAFF,TGCAGTGCCCCTCGGACTGGATTCGAAGCTTTCTTT
13,TRBV11-2,-,TRBJ2-5,many,CASSLGAVETQYF,TGTGCCAGCAGCTTAGGAGCGGTGGAGACCCAGTACTTC
13,TRBV7-3,TRBD1,TRBJ1-2,-,CASSLGQRYGYAF,TGTGCCAGCAGCTTGGGACAGAGATATGGCTACGCCTTC
12,TRBV28,-,TRBJ2-5,many,CASGGLQETQYF,TGTGCCAGCGGCGGGCTCCAAGAGACCCAGTACTTC
21,TRBV7-6,TRBD2,TRBJ2-7,few,CASSLFTPTSGSPPGWYEQYF,TGTGCCAGCAGCTTATTCACCCCGACTAGCGGGAGCCCACCTGGGTGGTACGAGCAGTACTTC
12,TRBV27,TRBD1,TRBJ1-4,-,CASKGAGEKLFF,TGTGCCAGCAAGGGGGCGGGGGAAAAACTGTTTTTT
13,TRBV7-9,TRBD2,TRBJ2-2,-,CATTGLNTGELFF,TGTGCCACCACGGGACTAAACACCGGGGAGCTGTTTTTT
14,TRBV12-3/TRBV12-4,TRBD2,TRBJ2-7,-,CASSRTSGRHEQYF,TGTGCCAGCAGTCGGACTAGCGGGAGACACGAGCAGTACTTC
14,TRBV29-1,-,TRBJ2-2,-,CSVLKGTRTGELFF,TGCAGCGTCTTGAAAGGGACACGCACCGGGGAGCTGTTTTTT
17,TRBV12-3/TRBV12-4,-,TRBJ2-7,many,CASSPRGWLGSSYEQYF,TGTGCCAGCAGTCCTCGGGGTTGGTTAGGGAGCTCCTACGAGCAGTACTTC
13,TRBV5-1,-,TRBJ1-1,many,CASSFRSSAEAFF,TGCGCCAGCAGCTTCAGGTCCTCGGCTGAAGCTTTCTTT
14,TRBV7-2,-,TRBJ2-7,many,CASSDGLGSYEQYF,TGTGCCAGCAGCGACGGGTTGGGCAGCTACGAGCAGTACTTC
13,TRBV29-1,TRBD2,TRBJ2-7,many,CSVRLAGVGEQYF,TGCAGCGTTCGACTAGCGGGAGTCGGCGAGCAGTACTTC
15,TRBV6-1,-,TRBJ1-2,many,CASTQKGFDRDGYTF,TGTGCCAGCACCCAGAAGGGGTTCGATCGGGATGGCTACACCTTC